The 12 T cell receptor beta chains below all came from one sample that was sequenced in a study of control samples from healthy donors and cancer patients. Using immunoSEQ multiplex PCR, the repertoire was profiled, and TCRdb retains in-frame clones only, with some absent. This table holds fewer than 200,000 clones, around 87% found once. The sequenced sample was blood. All receptors derive from a woman aged 45-60 years in good health.

This rearrangement joins TRBV21-1 to TRBJ2-5; the table's TRBD2 call for D was not verified on the DNA. TRBV21-1 is given as a pseudogene. This CDR3 spans 19 amino acids. The CDR3 sequence: CASSKGSNPGGTVQETQYF. As DNA, the CDR3 is TGTGCCAGCAGCAAAGGGTCAAATCCGGGGGGCACAGTCCAAGAGACCCAGTACTTC.

The chain couples TRBV9 to TRBJ1-4; D call uncertain. Trimming shortened V by 1 base and J by 0 bases, and 13 bases separated the two germline ends. This CDR3 has 17 residues. Germline-derived CDR1 and CDR2 are SGDLS and YYNGEE. CDR3 coding DNA: TGTGCCAGCAGCGTATCTTTTTCCCCTGCAACTAATGAAAAACTGTTTTTT. It is translated as CASSVSFSPATNEKLFF.

The rearrangement links TRBV9 to TRBJ2-1, with a weak D call TRBD2 (6 bases). Trimming removed 5 bases from V and 8 bases from J, with 8 bases in between. Germline lookup yields CDR1 SGDLS and CDR2 YYNGEE. This CDR3 has 11 residues. The CDR3 nucleotides read TGTGCCAGCAGATCGGGGGATGAGCAGTTCTTC. It is translated as CASRSGDEQFF.

This clone appeared once. The chain recombines TRBV4-1 with TRBJ2-3; D is perhaps TRBD2 (6 bases). The germline V gene has CDR1 MGHRA and CDR2 YSYEKL. Trimming cost V 0 bases and J 3 bases, with 13 bases left between them. CDR3 length equals 16 residues. CDR3 in DNA: TGCGCCAGCAGCCAAGAGACCGGGAGTAGGACAGATACGCAGTATTTT. Translated: CASSQETGSRTDTQYF.

The chain employs TRBV30 and TRBJ2-1; 8 bases are a match to TRBD2. This CDR3 region has 16 residues. Germline-derived CDR1 and CDR2 are GTSNPN and SVGIG (reference sequence). V shed 4 bases and J 6 bases; nucleotides not matched to a gene: 14. The DNA for the CDR3 is TGTGCCTGGACTCCACTAGGAGGGACTAGAAGCAATGAGCAGTTCTTC. Translated, it gives CAWTPLGGTRSNEQFF.

The chain uses TRBV29-1 and TRBJ1-5; D remains ambiguous. V shed 2 bases and J shed 6 bases, with 11 bases lying between them. The V gene's germline CDR1 is SQVTM and CDR2 ANQGSEA. This CDR3 comprises 13 residues. CDR3 in amino acids: CSVELPGGQPQHF. The DNA for the CDR3 is TGCAGCGTTGAACTCCCCGGAGGTCAGCCCCAGCATTTT.

V is TRBV11-2 and J is TRBJ1-1; D unresolved. Trimming took 1 base from V and 2 from J, leaving 8 bases between them. This CDR3 contains 14 residues. Germline values: CDR1 SGHAT, CDR2 FQNNGV. The CDR3 sequence is CASSLVLVNTEAFF. The DNA for the CDR3 is TGTGCCAGCAGCTTAGTCCTGGTAAACACTGAAGCTTTCTTT.

The genes are TRBV12-3 or TRBV12-4 and TRBJ1-6; D is unresolved. The V end lost 3 bases, the J end lost 7 bases, and 4 bases lay between the germline ends. The CDR3 is 12 amino acids. The CDR3 DNA reads TGTGCCAGCAGTTTTGAGAATTCACCCCTCCACTTT. This sequence encodes CASSFENSPLHF.

The chain is built from TRBV7-2 and TRBJ1-3; TRBD1 might be the D (5 bases). Trimming removed 5 bases from V and 3 bases from J, with 11 bases in between. Germline V gene lookup returns CDR1 SGHTA and CDR2 FQGNSA. The CDR3 spans 14 residues. DNA for the CDR3: TGTGCCAGCAGCACGATGGGACTTGGAAACACCATATATTTT. It is translated as CASSTMGLGNTIYF.

The rearrangement uses TRBV29-1 and TRBJ2-3; D ambiguous. From germline, CDR1 is SQVTM and CDR2 ANQGSEA. Trimming took off 4 bases at V and 4 bases at J, with 15 bases between the two ends. The CDR3 has 14 residues. CDR3 in amino acids: CSVAEGSPADTQYF. The CDR3 nucleotides read TGCAGCGTTGCGGAAGGTTCGCCCGCAGATACGCAGTATTTT.

Remarks on this clone: The germline gene is not matched at one end of the junction; a read error may be the cause. The rearrangement links TRBV19 to TRBJ2-7, with 8 nucleotides matching TRBD1. This CDR3 comprises 13 residues. CDR1 is LNHDA, CDR2 SQIVND, per germline (reference sequence). This CDR3 reads CASSIDRGYEQYF. CDR3 nucleotides: TGTGCCAGTAGCATAGACAGGGGATACGAGCAGTACTTC.

The chain carries TRBV28 and TRBJ2-1; 8 bases fit TRBD2. This CDR3 spans 16 amino acids. Germline V gene data show CDR1 as MDHEN and CDR2 as SYDVKM. Trimming at V came to 9 bases and at J to 0 bases, leaving 10 bases not matched to a gene. The CDR3 reads CASRPGGTSSYNEQFF. DNA for the CDR3: TGTGCCAGTAGACCGGGGGGGACGAGCTCCTACAATGAGCAGTTCTTC.